The 7 T cell receptor beta chains given below trace back to one sample, sequenced in a study of CD8+ T cells in alopecia areata. RNA extraction and reverse transcription yielded cDNA as sequencing template. TCRdb's copy holds only in-frame clones and misses some; the assay was immunoSEQ multiplex PCR. Of under 130,000 clones listed, around 84% are singletons. Stated treatment: oral pan-JAK inhibitor, 5-10 mg twice daily. The sample was CD8+ T cells sorted from blood, taken at roughly week 30, from a patient treated with tofacitinib. The receptors shown here come from a human donor with alopecia areata.

This rearrangement joins TRBV25-1 to TRBJ2-7; the D gene is possibly TRBD2 (5 bases). The CDR3 is made up of 13 amino acids. V was shortened by 5 bases and J by 9 bases, with 17 bases between the two germline ends. Germline V CDR1 and CDR2: MGHDK, SYGVNS. CDR3 in amino acids: CASSLVPGSWQYF. Written as DNA, the CDR3 is TGTGCCAGCAGTCTGGTTCCGGGGTCTTGGCAGTACTTC.

The V and J genes are TRBV5-6 and TRBJ2-1; 7 positions match TRBD2. The V gene end was trimmed by 4 bases and the J gene end by 4 bases; junction bases not matched to a gene: 8. The V gene's germline CDR1 is SGHDT and CDR2 YYEEEE. The CDR3 is 15 residues long. The CDR3 region is CASSRLADHYNEQFF. The CDR3 nucleotides read TGTGCCAGCAGCCGGCTAGCGGACCATTACAATGAGCAGTTCTTC.

This chain connects TRBV9 to TRBJ2-3; TRBD1 aligns across 9 bases. Germline V gives CDR1 SGDLS, CDR2 YYNGEE. J lost 2 bases, V lost 3 bases, and 7 bases had no gene match. This CDR3 contains 16 residues. CDR3 sequence: CASSARTGAFTDTQYF. The CDR3 DNA is TGTGCCAGCAGCGCCCGGACAGGGGCCTTCACAGATACGCAGTATTTT.

This clone was seen just once. This sequence joins TRBV4-1 and TRBJ2-5; 7 bases map to TRBD2. Trimming cost V 5 bases and J 4 bases; bases outside gene matches: 10. Germline V gene data show CDR1 as MGHRA and CDR2 as YSYEKL. This CDR3 contains 15 residues. Here the CDR3 reads CASSRRPGRGETQYF. The DNA for the CDR3 is TGCGCCAGCAGCAGGCGCCCGGGGAGGGGAGAGACCCAGTACTTC.

This rearrangement joins TRBV29-1 to TRBJ1-2, with a weak D call TRBD1 (6 bases). V lost 0 bases to trimming and J lost 9 bases, with 17 bases between them. In germline, CDR1 is SQVTM, CDR2 ANQGSEA. The CDR3 is made up of 14 amino acids. Here the CDR3 DNA reads TGCAGCGTTGAAGATATACAGGGAGATCTAAGCTACACCTTC. This codes for CSVEDIQGDLSYTF.

This chain uses TRBV27 with TRBJ2-1; no firm D call. CDR1 and CDR2 from the germline V gene are MNHEY and SMNVEV (reference sequence). With 4 bases removed from V and 6 bases from J, the gap between germline ends came to 10 bases. The CDR3 runs 13 residues. The CDR3 DNA sequence: TGTGCCAGCAGTTATGCAGGTGGCAATGAGCAGTTCTTC. Encoded protein: CASSYAGGNEQFF.

The chain carries TRBV23-1 and TRBJ2-1; D unclear. TRBV23-1 is assigned to the ORF class and has an uncertain function. The CDR3 is made up of 17 amino acids. With 0 bases removed from V and 4 bases from J, the gap between germline ends came to 16 bases. This chain's CDR3 is CASSQSGPRHYYNEQFF. CDR3 nucleotides: TGCGCCAGCAGTCAATCCGGTCCCCGCCATTATTACAATGAGCAGTTCTTC.